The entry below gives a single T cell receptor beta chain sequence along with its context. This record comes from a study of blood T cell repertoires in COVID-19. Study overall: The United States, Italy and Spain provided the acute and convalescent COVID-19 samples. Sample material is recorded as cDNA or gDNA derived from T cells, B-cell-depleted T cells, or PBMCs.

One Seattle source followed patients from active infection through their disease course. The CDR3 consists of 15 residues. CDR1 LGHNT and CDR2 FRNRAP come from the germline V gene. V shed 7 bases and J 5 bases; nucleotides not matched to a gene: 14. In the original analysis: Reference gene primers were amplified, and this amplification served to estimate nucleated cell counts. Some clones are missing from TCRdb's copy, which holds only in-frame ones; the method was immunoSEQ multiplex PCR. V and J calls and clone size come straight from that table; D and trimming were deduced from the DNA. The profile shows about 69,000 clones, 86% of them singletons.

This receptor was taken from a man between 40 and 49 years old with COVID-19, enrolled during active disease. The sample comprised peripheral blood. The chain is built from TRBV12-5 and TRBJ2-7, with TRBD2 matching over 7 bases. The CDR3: CASALSVGGGNEQYF. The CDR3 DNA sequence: TGTGCTAGTGCCTTAAGTGTCGGGGGAGGGAACGAGCAGTACTTC.